This is a list of T cell receptor beta chains from one sample in a study of T cells in Graves' hyperthyroidism and ophthalmopathy. TCRdb re-derived calls from the multiplex PCR reads in MiXCR, one entry per CDR3 protein. The table has about 620,000 distinct CDR3 sequences, 15% to 20% seen once. The sample was blood. These receptors originate from a woman aged 25-40 years with Graves' hyperthyroidism. The CDR3 runs from the conserved cysteine through the conserved F or W. The order of the fields is J gene, clone size, V gene, D gene, CDR3 protein, CDR3 DNA. D genes are given only for firm matches. For some rows the clone size is stated as once, few or many, or as a class when expanded; others skip it.

TRBJ1-2 many TRBV7-8 . CASSLVAGSEYGYTF TGTGCCAGCAGCTTAGTAGCAGGGTCGGAGTATGGCTACACCTTC
TRBJ2-1 . TRBV2 TRBD2 CASSGLAEPNEQFF TGTGCCAGCAGTGGACTAGCGGAGCCGAATGAGCAGTTCTTC
TRBJ1-4 . TRBV6-1 TRBD1 CATWTGGNEKLFF TGTGCCACCTGGACAGGGGGTAATGAAAAACTGTTTTTT
TRBJ2-3 many TRBV18 . CASSLTSTDTQYF TGTGCCAGCTCACTGACTAGTACAGATACGCAGTATTTT
TRBJ1-1 many TRBV18 TRBD1 CASSPRTGTMGGAFF TGTGCCAGCTCACCCAGGACAGGGACGATGGGGGGAGCTTTCTTT
TRBJ2-3 few TRBV20-1 TRBD2 CSATTSGRLTDTQYF TGCAGTGCTACAACTAGCGGGAGGCTCACAGATACGCAGTATTTT
TRBJ1-1 many TRBV5-6 . CASSLGPRGNTEAFF TGTGCCAGCAGCTTGGGTCCCAGGGGGAACACTGAAGCTTTCTTT
TRBJ2-1 . TRBV19 . CASSIPQGRLNNEQFF TGTGCCAGTAGTATACCGCAGGGGCGATTGAACAATGAGCAGTTCTTC
TRBJ1-2 few TRBV6-1 . CASSPYGRGYTF TGTGCCAGCAGTCCCTACGGTCGTGGCTACACCTTC
TRBJ1-3 . TRBV7-2 . CASSLSGVGNTIYF TGTGCCAGCAGCCTGTCAGGGGTTGGAAACACCATATATTTT